This entry lists 24 T cell receptor beta chains sequenced from one sample in a study of cytomegalovirus exposure and HLA in healthy donors. PCR involved 60 Vbeta and 13 Jbeta primers. Produced via immunoSEQ multiplex PCR; TCRdb's table is partial and in-frame only. The table includes 73,000 or so clones, 73% detected once. The sample consisted of PBMCs. The origin of the receptors is a woman in her thirties or forties in good health and CMV-seropositive.

The rearrangement joins TRBV19 to TRBJ2-5, with a possible D match to TRBD1 (6 bases). Per the germline V gene, CDR1 is LNHDA and CDR2 is SQIVND (reference sequence). V lost 7 bases and J lost 5, with 11 bases in between. The CDR3 has 12 amino acids. CDR3: CASTDQGETQYF. CDR3 bases: TGTGCCAGTACTGACCAGGGGGAGACCCAGTACTTC.

The rearrangement uses TRBV5-4 and TRBJ1-2, with TRBD1 identical over 7 bases. The trim removed 1 base at V and 8 bases at J, leaving 8 bases unmatched. Germline assignment: CDR1 SGHNT and CDR2 YYREEE (reference sequence). The CDR3 loop spans 14 amino acids. In nucleotides, the CDR3 is TGTGCCAGCAGCTTGAGGCAGGGGGTTTACGGCTACACCTTC. Amino acid sequence: CASSLRQGVYGYTF.

In DNA, the CDR3 is TGCAGCGGAGCGGGTGGCGGGGCCCCAGATACGCAGTATTTT. Translation gives CSGAGGGAPDTQYF. This chain uses TRBV29-1 with TRBJ2-3, with D perhaps matching TRBD2 (6 bases). The CDR3 is 14 residues long. Germline V gene lookup returns CDR1 SQVTM and CDR2 ANQGSEA. V gave up 7 bases and J gave up 4 bases, with 18 bases separating them.

This chain uses TRBV29-1 with TRBJ2-1, with 7 bases aligning to TRBD1. The length of the CDR3 is 12 residues. The J segment lost 1 base and the V segment lost 6 bases, leaving 0 bases of the junction unmatched. Germline lookup yields CDR1 SQVTM and CDR2 ANQGSEA. DNA for the CDR3: TGCAGCGTCAGGGGGTCCTACAATGAGCAGTTCTTC. It is translated as CSVRGSYNEQFF.

This clone was seen more than once but under ten times. This chain's CDR3 is CASSFRGWTDTQYF. The CDR3 coding sequence is TGTGCCAGCAGTTTTCGGGGATGGACAGATACGCAGTATTTT. The V and J genes are TRBV27 and TRBJ2-3, with TRBD2 as a possible D gene (5 bases). Germline V gene sequence: CDR1 MNHEY, CDR2 SMNVEV (reference sequence). CDR3 length: 14 amino acids. Trimming removed 3 bases from V and 3 bases from J, with 10 bases in between.

This clone was observed once. The chain is built from TRBV6-5 and TRBJ1-1, with D unresolved. The germline V gene encodes CDR1 MNHEY and CDR2 SVGAGI. The CDR3 spans 14 residues. Trimming cost V 0 bases and J 7 bases, with 12 bases left between them. CDR3: CASSYSAGYGEAFF. The CDR3 DNA sequence: TGTGCCAGCAGTTACTCGGCGGGGTACGGTGAAGCTTTCTTT.

The chain is built from TRBV2 and TRBJ2-3; TRBD2 matches 10 bases. Germline V CDR1 and CDR2: SNHLY, FYNNEI. The CDR3 contains 18 residues. With V trimmed by 6 bases and J by 2 bases, 14 bases remained unmatched. The CDR3 DNA sequence: TGTGCCAGCAGCGGCGGGGCTAGCGGGAGTCTGGTCACAGATACGCAGTATTTT. This codes for CASSGGASGSLVTDTQYF.

The chain links TRBV9 to TRBJ2-3; no firm D call. V lost 3 bases and J 5 bases, leaving 7 bases between the germline ends. Germline-derived CDR1 and CDR2 are SGDLS and YYNGEE. The CDR3 has 12 amino acids. This CDR3 is CASSERLDTQYF. The CDR3 DNA reads TGTGCCAGCAGCGAGCGACTAGATACGCAGTATTTT.

The table lists this clone with many counts. The chain has TRBV6-4 and TRBJ2-1; 10 nucleotides agree with TRBD1. The germline gives CDR1 MRHNA, CDR2 SNTAGT. Germline trimming cut 7 bases from V and 4 bases from J; bases unmatched to any gene: 7. The CDR3 consists of 15 residues. Here the CDR3 reads CASMPGTGEYNEQFF. The CDR3 region has the DNA TGTGCCAGCATGCCCGGGACAGGGGAATACAATGAGCAGTTCTTC.

The chain links TRBV18 to TRBJ2-5; a weak D match, TRBD1 (6 bases). This CDR3 is 16 amino acids long. V gave up 2 bases and J gave up 1 base, with 14 bases separating them. Germline assignment: CDR1 KGHSH and CDR2 LQKENI. This chain's CDR3 is CASSPSVTGPQETQYF. For the CDR3, the DNA is TGTGCCAGCTCACCAAGCGTGACAGGTCCCCAAGAGACCCAGTACTTC.

This clone was observed once. V gene TRBV29-1 combines with J gene TRBJ2-2; D gene uncertain. The V gene's germline CDR1 is SQVTM and CDR2 ANQGSEA. V lost 4 bases to trimming and J lost 2 bases, with 11 bases between them. There are 14 residues in the CDR3. The CDR3 region is CSVGSSVNTGELFF. In DNA, the CDR3 is TGCAGCGTTGGCTCGTCAGTAAACACCGGGGAGCTGTTTTTT.

A few counts support this clone. V and J are TRBV30 and TRBJ1-3, with 8 nucleotides matching TRBD1. This CDR3 is 16 amino acids long. Per the germline V gene, CDR1 is GTSNPN and CDR2 is SVGIG (reference sequence). The junction had 8 bases not matched to a gene; V was cut back by 2 bases and J by 2 bases. CDR3 loop: CAWSPRGRGPGNTIYF. The CDR3 DNA reads TGTGCCTGGAGTCCTAGGGGCAGGGGGCCTGGAAACACCATATATTTT.

The chain recombines TRBV15 with TRBJ1-5; 10 bases fit TRBD1. The CDR3 covers 16 residues. Germline assignment: CDR1 LNHNV and CDR2 YYDKDF (reference sequence). V was pared by 6 bases and J by 3 bases, with 8 bases of the junction left unmatched. CDR3 nucleotides: TGTGCCACCAGGTCAGGGACAGGGGAATACAATCAGCCCCAGCATTTT. It encodes CATRSGTGEYNQPQHF.

This chain joins TRBV7-6 and TRBJ1-1, with 7 bases fitting TRBD1. Germline V gives CDR1 SGHVS, CDR2 FNYEAQ. V dropped 5 bases and J dropped 1; count of bases not matched to a gene: 10. The CDR3 runs 16 residues. This CDR3 is CASSPHHGTANTEAFF. In DNA, the CDR3 is TGTGCCAGCAGCCCACACCACGGGACAGCGAACACTGAAGCTTTCTTT.

The chain links TRBV5-6 to TRBJ1-2; a weak D match, TRBD1 (5 bases). The CDR3 spans 14 residues. CDR1 SGHDT and CDR2 YYEEEE come from the germline V gene. Trimming cost V 1 base and J 8 bases, with 15 bases left between them. The chain's CDR3 is CASSLPLGGYGYTF. The CDR3 DNA sequence: TGTGCCAGCAGCTTGCCCCTCGGGGGTTACGGCTACACCTTC.

The chain employs TRBV4-1 and TRBJ1-1; TRBD1 agrees at 7 bases. CDR3 length: 12 residues. After removal of 4 bases from V and 8 bases from J, the junction contained 4 bases not matched to a gene. Germline lookup yields CDR1 MGHRA and CDR2 YSYEKL. The CDR3 here is CASSPSDREAFF. The DNA of the CDR3 is TGCGCCAGCAGCCCTTCGGACAGGGAAGCTTTCTTT.

The chain is built from TRBV7-2 and TRBJ1-1, with a tentative D call TRBD1 (5 bases). The ends were cut back, 5 bases at V and 6 bases at J, with 16 bases in the middle. CDR3 length equals 14 residues. The germline V gene has CDR1 SGHTA and CDR2 FQGNSA. The CDR3 region is CASSPLGGVAEAFF. The CDR3 nucleotides are TGTGCCAGCAGCCCGCTGGGGGGGGTGGCTGAAGCTTTCTTT.

In its sample, this clone was seen a few times. The chain joins TRBV6-1 to TRBJ1-5, with TRBD1 identical over 10 bases. J lost 5 bases, V lost 6 bases, and 1 base had no gene match. The CDR3 extends over 13 amino acids. The germline V gene has CDR1 MNHNS and CDR2 SASEGT. For the CDR3, the DNA is TGTGCCAGCAGGGGACAGGGGTATCAGCCCCAGCATTTT. Residues: CASRGQGYQPQHF.

The chain joins TRBV6-1 to TRBJ2-5, with D unclear. Per germline, CDR1 MNHNS and CDR2 SASEGT. This CDR3 contains 12 residues. Trimming took off 4 bases at V and 2 bases at J, with 5 bases between the two ends. The CDR3 DNA reads as TGTGCCAGCAGTGCCATGCAAGAGACCCAGTACTTC. Amino acids: CASSAMQETQYF.

J is TRBJ2-7 and V is TRBV5-6; weak D call: TRBD1 (6 bases). V lost 4 bases to trimming and J lost 0 bases, with 17 bases between them. Germline CDR1 is SGHDT and CDR2 is YYEEEE. This CDR3 spans 16 amino acids. The CDR3 region is CASSPDWGRSSYEQYF. The CDR3 DNA follows: TGTGCCAGCAGCCCGGATTGGGGGCGGAGCTCCTACGAGCAGTACTTC.

V gene TRBV4-3 combines with J gene TRBJ2-2; 10 bases match TRBD1. This CDR3 spans 17 amino acids. Germline loops: CDR1 LGHNA, CDR2 YSLEER. V shed 0 bases, J shed 6 bases, and the junction held 7 bases outside the gene matches. In DNA form, the CDR3 reads TGCGCCAGCAGCCAAGATAGGGGGACAGGGGTTCCCGGGGAGCTGTTTTTT. Protein sequence: CASSQDRGTGVPGELFF.

This sequence joins TRBV4-3 and TRBJ1-2, with 8 positions matching TRBD1. This CDR3 contains 19 residues. CDR1 is LGHNA and CDR2 is YSLEER in the germline V gene. After removal of 0 bases from V and 0 bases from J, the junction contained 12 bases not matched to a gene. The CDR3 bases are TGCGCCAGCAGCCAAGATTTAAGAGACAGGGGCCACTCTAACTATGGCTACACCTTC. It encodes CASSQDLRDRGHSNYGYTF.

The chain has TRBV6-1 and TRBJ2-6; no clear D. V lost 6 bases and J lost 3, with 12 bases in between. Germline CDR1 and CDR2: MNHNS and SASEGT. The CDR3 loop spans 15 amino acids. CDR3 residues: CASRVLVGGANVLTF. CDR3 coding DNA: TGTGCCAGCAGGGTTCTGGTCGGTGGGGCCAACGTCCTGACTTTC.

The chain joins TRBV6-5 to TRBJ1-1; D possibly corresponds to TRBD1 (6 bases). CDR3 length: 15 amino acids. In germline, CDR1 is MNHEY, CDR2 SVGAGI. The V and J ends lost 4 bases and 0 bases respectively, with 12 bases between them. The DNA for the CDR3 is TGTGCCAGCAGTTTAAACGGACAGCTGAACACTGAAGCTTTCTTT. Residues: CASSLNGQLNTEAFF.